The 14 T cell receptor beta chains reported below all come from one sample, sequenced in a study of T cells in Graves' hyperthyroidism and ophthalmopathy. There were TCR beta CDR3 regions amplified from RNA transcripts. The primer set for the first-round RT-PCR of the TCR CDR3 was HTBI. MiXCR was run by TCRdb on the multiplex PCR reads, yielding one entry per CDR3 protein. Of around 690,000 distinct CDR3 sequences detected, around 21% appear once; the ten largest clones hold about 34%. Source material: blood. The receptors here all came from a man aged 25-45 years with Graves' ophthalmopathy.

The genes are TRBV9 and TRBJ1-5, with TRBD1 as a possible D gene (6 bases). Germline V gene lookup returns CDR1 SGDLS and CDR2 YYNGEE. Trimming shortened V by 3 bases and J by 5 bases, and 12 bases separated the two germline ends. The CDR3 is 14 amino acids. CDR3 sequence (DNA): TGTGCCAGCAGCGGAGGACAGACTGATCAGCCCCAGCATTTT. Its protein is CASSGGQTDQPQHF.

This clonotype was detected ten times or more. The rearrangement joins TRBV5-1 to TRBJ2-3, with D unresolved. CDR3 length equals 16 residues. Deletions cut 2 bases from V and 1 base from J, with 14 bases between. Germline CDR1 SGHRS, CDR2 YFSETQ. The CDR3 nucleotides read TGCGCCAGCAGCTTAATCCCTCCTGGGGGCACAGATACGCAGTATTTT. Its translation: CASSLIPPGGTDTQYF.

The genes are TRBV6-2 or TRBV6-3 and TRBJ1-2; 9 bases match TRBD1. Germline V gives CDR1 MNHEY, CDR2 SVGEGT. The CDR3 covers 18 residues. J lost 4 bases, V lost 7 bases, and 19 bases had no gene match. As DNA, the CDR3 is TGTGCCAGCAATCCAAGTGAGGACAGGGGCCGTTGGGGCTATGGCTACACCTTC. Amino acids: CASNPSEDRGRWGYGYTF.

In its sample, this clonotype was seen a few times. V usage is TRBV27 and J usage is TRBJ2-1; 12 bases map to TRBD2. V lost 6 bases to trimming and J lost 4 bases; unmatched junction nucleotides: 1. The CDR3 extends over 14 amino acids. The germline gives CDR1 MNHEY, CDR2 SMNVEV (reference sequence). The CDR3 region has the DNA TGTGCCAGCAGGACTAGCGGGGGTTACAATGAGCAGTTCTTC. It specifies CASRTSGGYNEQFF.

This clonotype was picked up many times. The V call is TRBV12-3 or TRBV12-4, the J call TRBJ2-5; D is undetermined. V dropped 2 bases and J dropped 2 bases, with 6 bases sitting between them. The CDR3 is made up of 13 amino acids. The CDR3 bases are TGTGCCAGCAGTTTATGGGGACAAGAGACCCAGTACTTC. This translates into CASSLWGQETQYF.

At least ten counts were recorded for this clonotype. V usage is TRBV3-1 and J usage is TRBJ1-2; D remains ambiguous. This CDR3 is built from 13 residues. Germline assignment: CDR1 LGHDT and CDR2 YNNKEL (reference sequence). Trimming took off 3 bases at V and 1 base at J, with 6 bases between the two ends. The CDR3 DNA reads TGTGCCAGCAGCCAGGGCAGTAACTATGGCTACACCTTC. Its translation: CASSQGSNYGYTF.

The chain recombines TRBV7-9 with TRBJ1-6; D gene ambiguous. Between the trimmed V and J ends, which lost 1 base and 7 bases, there was a span of 8 bases. The CDR3 covers 14 residues. Germline CDR1 reads SEHNR; CDR2 reads FQNEAQ (reference sequence). Written as DNA, the CDR3 is TGTGCCAGCAGCTTAGGGCACGGGAATTCACCCCTCCACTTT. This codes for CASSLGHGNSPLHF.

This clonotype has just a few counts. The gene calls are TRBV6-1 and TRBJ1-2; 7 bases agree with TRBD1. V was clipped by 5 bases and J by 2 bases; unmatched bases: 5. CDR3 size: 14 residues. The V gene's germline CDR1 is MNHNS and CDR2 SASEGT. CDR3 region: CASSSGGGNYGYTF. CDR3 nucleotide sequence: TGTGCCAGCAGTTCAGGGGGAGGGAACTATGGCTACACCTTC.

This chain links TRBV7-6 with TRBJ1-1; D not certain. The CDR3 has 12 amino acids. V lost 5 bases to trimming and J lost 8 bases, with 12 bases between them. Germline lookup yields CDR1 SGHVS and CDR2 FNYEAQ. In DNA, the CDR3 is TGTGCCAGCAGCCCCGAGGGTCGGGAAGCTTTCTTT. Protein: CASSPEGREAFF.

The genes are TRBV2 and TRBJ2-3, with 8 nucleotides matching TRBD1. This CDR3 comprises 14 residues. CDR1 and CDR2 (germline): SNHLY, FYNNEI. V lost 4 bases to trimming and J lost 2 bases; unmatched junction nucleotides: 2. DNA of the CDR3: TGTGCCAGCAGTGGACAGGGGACCACAGATACGCAGTATTTT. As protein: CASSGQGTTDTQYF.

This clonotype was picked up a small number of times. The gene calls are TRBV6-2 or TRBV6-3 and TRBJ2-1; D not certain. Per germline, CDR1 MNHEY and CDR2 SVGEGT. The CDR3 extends over 13 amino acids. The V end was cut by 2 bases, the J end by 7 bases, with 9 bases between. The CDR3 bases are TGTGCCAGCAGTTACGCCCGATTAAATGAGCAGTTCTTC. This gives the protein CASSYARLNEQFF.

In this sample, this clonotype turned up many times. This rearrangement joins TRBV3-1 to TRBJ2-7; D not resolved. The length of the CDR3 is 12 residues. The ends were cut back, 1 base at V and 6 bases at J, with 7 bases in the middle. Germline V gene lookup returns CDR1 LGHDT and CDR2 YNNKEL (reference sequence). The CDR3 region has the DNA TGTGCCAGCAGCCAAGGAAGGGCCGAGCAGTACTTC. This encodes CASSQGRAEQYF.

The rearrangement joins TRBV4-2 to TRBJ1-3; 8 bases line up with TRBD1. The CDR3 extends over 18 amino acids. V lost 1 base and J lost 8; bases outside the gene matches: 16. CDR1 is LGHNA, CDR2 YNFKEQ, per germline. The chain's CDR3 is CASSQAPKGQAFTDTIYF. The DNA of the CDR3 is TGTGCCAGCAGCCAAGCCCCGAAGGGACAGGCATTCACGGACACCATATATTTT.

This clonotype came up a few times. V is TRBV3-1 and J is TRBJ2-1; no clear D gene. Germline assignment: CDR1 LGHDT and CDR2 YNNKEL (reference sequence). The germline V and J ends were trimmed by 0 bases and 0 bases, with 9 bases remaining between them. CDR3 length equals 16 residues. CDR3 nucleotides: TGTGCCAGCAGCCAAGATCCGCTGGGCTCCTACAATGAGCAGTTCTTC. Its translation is CASSQDPLGSYNEQFF.